These 13 T cell receptor beta chains came from one sample sequenced in a study of response to subunit inactivated influenza vaccine (dated by TCRdb to 2016 to 2019). Library prep was done by RT-PCR. Sequencing instrument: Illumina HiSeq 2500. TCRdb trimmed public reads at Q25 via fastp, called clones via MiXCR and kept in-frame beta chains. Identical CDR3 proteins give one entry, which carries the most common genes and DNA. Here the sample has about half a million distinct CDR3 sequences; about 25% occur a single time. The ten largest clones represent 1.5% to 2% of the sample. Sequenced here: CD4+ T cells sorted from PBMCs, sampled more than 4 days after vaccination. The receptors were gathered from a middle-aged man who received an inactivated influenza vaccine. Donor details come from another sample of the same person, matched by shared clones.

The CDR3 sequence: CSAARTGLNYGYTF. The CDR3 nucleotides are TGCAGTGCTGCCCGGACAGGGCTCAACTATGGCTACACCTTC. This chain joins TRBV20-1 and TRBJ1-2; 8 nucleotides agree with TRBD1. Germline V lookup: CDR1 DFQATT, CDR2 SNEGSKA (reference sequence). CDR3 length: 14 residues. Trimming removed 5 bases from V and 2 bases from J; junction bases left unmatched: 7.

In its sample, this clonotype was seen a few times. This chain uses TRBV29-1 with TRBJ1-5; TRBD1 aligns across 7 bases. The ends lost 6 bases at V and 3 bases at J; junction bases unmatched: 5. The CDR3 sequence is 13 residues long. The germline CDR1 and CDR2 sequences are SQVTM and ANQGSEA. As DNA, the CDR3 is TGCAGCGTAACAGGGGAGGCCAATCAGCCCCAGCATTTT. Its translation: CSVTGEANQPQHF.

This chain joins TRBV29-1 and TRBJ1-1; unclear D gene. The CDR3 runs to 13 residues. Germline-derived CDR1 and CDR2 are SQVTM and ANQGSEA. The V and J ends lost 7 bases and 5 bases respectively, with 17 bases between them. This CDR3 reads CSALRGEGTEAFF. DNA of the CDR3: TGCAGCGCTCTACGGGGTGAAGGGACTGAAGCTTTCTTT.

This clonotype has at least ten counts. V usage is TRBV19 and J usage is TRBJ1-2; D is unresolved. Germline lookup yields CDR1 LNHDA and CDR2 SQIVND (reference sequence). The CDR3 length is 14 residues. V lost 7 bases to trimming and J lost 4 bases, with 16 bases between them. CDR3 sequence reads: CASKLSGGFYGYTF. The CDR3 nucleotides are TGTGCCAGTAAATTATCCGGAGGGTTCTATGGCTACACCTTC.

V is TRBV10-3 and J is TRBJ1-6; D remains unclear. The CDR3 has 12 amino acids. Trimming removed 10 bases from V and 7 bases from J, with 11 bases in between. Germline CDR1 is ENHRY and CDR2 is SYGVKD. The CDR3, as DNA: TGTGCCACACGGACGGTGAATTCACCCCTCCACTTT. Translating gives CATRTVNSPLHF.

This clonotype occurred a few times. The rearrangement uses TRBV19 and TRBJ1-5, with D uncertain. The CDR3 totals 14 residues. Trimming stripped 3 bases from V and 5 bases from J, with 11 bases between. Germline V CDR1 and CDR2: LNHDA, SQIVND (reference sequence). The CDR3 protein is CASSMREIHQPQHF. The CDR3 DNA follows: TGTGCCAGTAGTATGCGGGAAATCCATCAGCCCCAGCATTTT.

The chain joins TRBV5-5 to TRBJ2-7, with 9 bases that match TRBD1. Trimming removed 0 bases from V and 0 bases from J; junction bases left unmatched: 1. Germline CDR1 and CDR2: SGHKS and YYEKEE (reference sequence). The CDR3 length is 15 residues. This chain's CDR3 is CASSLEDRGSYEQYF. CDR3 in DNA: TGTGCCAGCAGCTTGGAGGACAGGGGCTCCTACGAGCAGTACTTC.

This clonotype was seen a few times. The CDR3 region has the DNA TGCGCCAGCAGCTTGGCCGCAAGGGAACACGCGAACACCGGGGAGCTGTTTTTT. Translation gives CASSLAAREHANTGELFF. The chain links TRBV5-1 to TRBJ2-2; D ambiguous. The V gene lost 0 bases and the J gene lost 0 bases, with 15 bases spanning the gap. CDR1 is SGHRS, CDR2 YFSETQ, per germline. The CDR3 contains 18 residues.

This clonotype was found a few times. The chain employs TRBV12-3 or TRBV12-4 and TRBJ2-7, with 10 bases that match TRBD1. The CDR3 contains 14 residues. Trimming took 6 bases from V and 6 from J; bases not matched to a gene: 8. CDR3 bases: TGTGCCAGCAGCCGCGGGACAGGGGTCGGCGAGCAGTACTTC. It specifies CASSRGTGVGEQYF.

The rearrangement joins TRBV12-3 or TRBV12-4 to TRBJ2-2, with D maybe TRBD2 (7 bases). The V gene lost 1 base and the J gene lost 7 bases, with 13 bases spanning the gap. The CDR3 totals 15 residues. The CDR3, as DNA: TGTGCCAGCAGTTTAGGATCGGGGGGCAACGGGGAGCTGTTTTTT. Amino acids: CASSLGSGGNGELFF.

The chain has TRBV7-2 and TRBJ2-1, with D perhaps matching TRBD2 (5 bases). Trimming removed 5 bases from V and 7 bases from J, with 18 bases in between. In germline, CDR1 is SGHTA, CDR2 FQGNSA. CDR3 length equals 15 residues. The CDR3 sequence is CASSPSSTKGNEQFF. DNA of the CDR3: TGTGCCAGCAGCCCCAGCTCGACTAAAGGGAATGAGCAGTTCTTC.

The chain carries TRBV7-8 and TRBJ2-1, with 8 bases that match TRBD1. This CDR3 region has 16 residues. J gave up 0 bases and V 4 bases, and 5 bases lay outside the gene matches. CDR1 is SGHVS, CDR2 FQNEAQ, per germline. The CDR3, as DNA: TGTGCCAGCAGCTCCCAGGGGGCGAGCTCCTACAATGAGCAGTTCTTC. This encodes CASSSQGASSYNEQFF.

The gene calls are TRBV7-2 and TRBJ2-7; 13 positions agree with TRBD2. V lost 1 base to trimming and J lost 3 bases; unmatched junction nucleotides: 6. The CDR3 is made up of 17 amino acids. Germline lookup yields CDR1 SGHTA and CDR2 FQGNSA. CDR3 nucleotides: TGTGCCAGCAGCTTAGGGACTAGCGGGGGCTATAGCTACGAGCAGTACTTC. Translation: CASSLGTSGGYSYEQYF.